The 18 T cell receptor beta chains listed next were all sequenced from one sample in a study of naive and memory T cell subsets. Reverse transcription of blood and skin TCR RNA was primed at alpha and beta constant regions. TCRdb re-analysed the 5' RACE reads in MiXCR, keeping a single row per CDR3 protein. The sample holds tens of thousands of distinct CDR3 sequences; under 25% are singletons and the top ten take approximately 1.7%. RNA was extracted from under 3 ml of whole blood of healthy adults. These receptors were obtained from a female donor in good health.

This chain joins TRBV20-1 and TRBJ1-2; D gene uncertain. V dropped 2 bases and J dropped 4 bases, with 11 bases sitting between them. Germline V gives CDR1 DFQATT, CDR2 SNEGSKA (reference sequence). The CDR3 has 13 residues. The CDR3 DNA follows: TGCAGTGCTAGACCGCCGGCCGTCTATGGCTACACCTTC. This translates into CSARPPAVYGYTF.

The chain has TRBV3-1 and TRBJ1-1, with a weak D call TRBD1 (6 bases). This CDR3 spans 13 amino acids. V was trimmed by 8 bases and J by 5 bases, leaving 15 bases between them. Germline loops: CDR1 LGHDT, CDR2 YNNKEL (reference sequence). The CDR3 DNA is TGTGCCAGCCGTCACAGGGAAGGTACTGAAGCTTTCTTT. Translation: CASRHREGTEAFF.

This clonotype was counted at least ten times. The J gene is TRBJ2-2, the V gene TRBV29-1, with D perhaps TRBD1 (6 bases). CDR1 is SQVTM and CDR2 is ANQGSEA in the germline V gene. The CDR3 is made up of 11 amino acids. Trimming removed 7 bases at V and 7 bases at J, with 10 bases between. The chain's CDR3 is CSAGVGGELFF. The CDR3 DNA reads TGCAGCGCAGGGGTGGGCGGGGAGCTGTTTTTT.

The sample holds a few counts of this clonotype. The chain combines TRBV29-1 with TRBJ1-1; 9 bases map to TRBD1. The CDR3 sequence is 16 residues long. Looked up from germline, CDR1 is SQVTM and CDR2 is ANQGSEA. Losses at the gene ends were 1 base for V and 6 bases for J; bases not matched to a gene: 12. The CDR3 DNA is TGCAGCGTTGAAGGGGGGACAGGGCTTCACTTGGCTGAAGCTTTCTTT. It translates to CSVEGGTGLHLAEAFF.

The V and J genes are TRBV6-5 and TRBJ2-5, with 8 bases aligning to TRBD2. Germline CDR1 and CDR2: MNHEY and SVGAGI. With 4 bases clipped from V and 4 bases from J, the junction kept 2 bases outside the gene matches. The CDR3 runs to 13 residues. CDR3 DNA: TGTGCCAGCAGTTTACTAGCGGCAGAGACCCAGTACTTC. This codes for CASSLLAAETQYF.

The chain couples TRBV6-5 to TRBJ2-7; 8 positions agree with TRBD1. The ends lost 5 bases at V and 3 bases at J; junction bases unmatched: 9. The V gene's germline CDR1 is MNHEY and CDR2 SVGAGI. The CDR3 totals 15 residues. CDR3 residues: CASSHTGTGRYEQYF. The DNA for the CDR3 is TGTGCCAGCAGTCATACCGGGACAGGACGCTACGAGCAGTACTTC.

This clonotype has at least ten counts. The chain is built from TRBV20-1 and TRBJ1-2; 11 positions agree with TRBD1. The trim removed 3 bases at V and 6 bases at J, leaving 6 bases unmatched. Germline lookup yields CDR1 DFQATT and CDR2 SNEGSKA (reference sequence). The CDR3 is 14 amino acids. Written as DNA, the CDR3 is TGCAGTGCTAGTAGTTGGACAGGGGGCGATGGCTACACCTTC. As protein: CSASSWTGGDGYTF.

This sequence joins TRBV12-5 and TRBJ2-3, with TRBD2 matching 9 bases. Germline V gives CDR1 LGHNT, CDR2 FRNRAP. With V trimmed by 1 base and J by 2 bases, 10 bases remained unmatched. CDR3 length: 18 residues. CDR3 loop: CASGLAAGGPESTDTQYF. CDR3 DNA: TGTGCTAGTGGTTTGGCAGCGGGGGGCCCAGAATCCACAGATACGCAGTATTTT. The whole variable domain, filled in from reference TRBV12-5 and TRBJ2-3, reads DARVTQTPRHKVTEMGQEVTMRCQPILGHNTVFWYRQTMMQGLELLAYFRNRAPLDDSGMPKDRFSAEMPDATLATLKIQPSEPRDSAVYFCASGLAAGGPESTDTQYFGPGTRLTVL.

By its share, this clonotype is medium-sized (0.01 to 0.1%). The rearrangement links TRBV15 to TRBJ1-3; D call uncertain. The CDR3 runs to 17 residues. Germline values: CDR1 LNHNV, CDR2 YYDKDF (reference sequence). V was shortened by 1 base and J by 0 bases, with 13 bases between the two germline ends. CDR3 sequence: CATSRAVGVSSGNTIYF. The CDR3 DNA sequence: TGTGCCACCAGCAGAGCTGTCGGAGTTTCCTCTGGAAACACCATATATTTT.

This clonotype was seen repeatedly, ten times or more. The chain joins TRBV20-1 to TRBJ2-5; 7 bases match TRBD2. The CDR3 covers 13 residues. The V and J ends lost 6 bases and 2 bases, in that order; junction bases with no gene match: 6. Germline assignment: CDR1 DFQATT and CDR2 SNEGSKA (reference sequence). The CDR3 region is CSASPGLQETQYF. Here the CDR3 DNA reads TGCAGTGCCTCCCCGGGACTACAAGAGACCCAGTACTTC.

In its sample, this clonotype was seen a few times. The gene calls are TRBV6-5 and TRBJ2-7; D gene unclear. The germline CDR1 and CDR2 sequences are MNHEY and SVGAGI. The CDR3 has 11 residues. V was pared by 6 bases and J by 3 bases, with 6 bases between. CDR3 sequence: CASSDGYEQYF. The CDR3 nucleotides are TGTGCCAGCAGCGACGGCTACGAGCAGTACTTC.

This clonotype is classed as medium-sized. The V and J genes are TRBV6-4 and TRBJ1-3; D perhaps matches TRBD1 (6 bases). Trimming took off 4 bases at V and 0 bases at J, with 25 bases between the two ends. Germline CDR1 reads MRHNA; CDR2 reads SNTAGT. CDR3 length: 20 amino acids. The CDR3 DNA reads TGTGCCAGCAGTGCCTCGGACAGTTTAAATTATATTCACTCTGGAAACACCATATATTTT. The encoded protein is CASSASDSLNYIHSGNTIYF.

This sequence joins TRBV6-5 and TRBJ2-1, with D possibly being TRBD2 (5 bases). CDR1 MNHEY and CDR2 SVGAGI come from the germline V gene. The CDR3 runs 13 residues. Trimming shortened V by 0 bases and J by 10 bases, and 10 bases separated the two germline ends. The CDR3 reads CASSYSRVGEQFF. The CDR3 DNA is TGTGCCAGCAGTTACTCGCGGGTTGGAGAGCAGTTCTTC.

In this sample, this clonotype turned up many times. The chain recombines TRBV4-3 with TRBJ2-7; 7 bases align to TRBD1. With 0 bases clipped from V and 4 bases from J, the junction kept 6 bases outside the gene matches. The germline gives CDR1 LGHNA, CDR2 YSLEER. This CDR3 has 15 residues. The CDR3 nucleotides are TGCGCCAGCAGCCAAGATAGGGACAGCGGATACGAGCAGTACTTC. This codes for CASSQDRDSGYEQYF.

This clonotype appeared a few times. V gene TRBV6-5 combines with J gene TRBJ2-1; D remains unclear. Trimming left V 4 bases short and J 9 bases short, with 7 bases between. This CDR3 region has 11 residues. Germline V gene lookup returns CDR1 MNHEY and CDR2 SVGAGI. The chain's CDR3 is CASSSAAEQFF. The CDR3 DNA sequence: TGTGCCAGCAGTTCGGCAGCTGAGCAGTTCTTC.

There are a few counts of this clonotype. The chain has TRBV29-1 and TRBJ1-1; D is unclear. Germline V gene data show CDR1 as SQVTM and CDR2 as ANQGSEA. V dropped 7 bases and J dropped 0 bases, with 12 bases sitting between them. This CDR3 is built from 13 residues. CDR3 loop: CSARYELNTEAFF. The CDR3 DNA sequence: TGCAGCGCCCGCTATGAGTTGAACACTGAAGCTTTCTTT.

The V gene is TRBV10-3, the J gene TRBJ2-1; 12 nucleotides agree with TRBD2. Germline V gene lookup returns CDR1 ENHRY and CDR2 SYGVKD. The ends lost 0 bases at V and 7 bases at J; junction bases unmatched: 7. This CDR3 contains 17 residues. In nucleotides, the CDR3 is TGTGCCATCAGTGAGTCCCCTACTAGCGGGAGGCGGAATGAGCAGTTCTTC. Its translation: CAISESPTSGRRNEQFF.

In this sample, this clonotype turned up a few times. The rearrangement links TRBV5-1 to TRBJ2-3; D not resolved. V was shortened by 3 bases and J by 6 bases, with 14 bases between the two germline ends. The CDR3 has 14 amino acids. Germline V gene data show CDR1 as SGHRS and CDR2 as YFSETQ. In DNA form, the CDR3 reads TGCGCCAGCAGCTCGGGCAGCTCAGGCGATACGCAGTATTTT. This sequence encodes CASSSGSSGDTQYF.